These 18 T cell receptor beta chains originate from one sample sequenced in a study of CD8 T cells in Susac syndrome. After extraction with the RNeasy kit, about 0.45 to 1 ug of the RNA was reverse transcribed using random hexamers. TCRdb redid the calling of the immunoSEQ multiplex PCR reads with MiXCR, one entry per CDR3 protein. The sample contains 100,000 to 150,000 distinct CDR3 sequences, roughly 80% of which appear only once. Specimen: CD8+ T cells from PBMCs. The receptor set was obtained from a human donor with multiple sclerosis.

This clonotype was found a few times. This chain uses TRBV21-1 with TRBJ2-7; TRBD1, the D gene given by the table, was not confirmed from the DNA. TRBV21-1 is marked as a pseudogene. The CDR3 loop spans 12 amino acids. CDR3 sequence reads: CASSKTGFQQYV. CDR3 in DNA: TGTGCCAGCAGTAAGACAGGTTTCCAGCAGTACGTC.

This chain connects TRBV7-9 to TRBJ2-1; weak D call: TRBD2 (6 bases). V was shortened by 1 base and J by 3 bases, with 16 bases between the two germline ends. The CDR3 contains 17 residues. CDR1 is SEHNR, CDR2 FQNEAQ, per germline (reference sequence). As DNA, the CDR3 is TGTGCCAGCAGCTTAGTGGAGGCGGGACGACACTACAATGAGCAGTTCTTC. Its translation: CASSLVEAGRHYNEQFF.

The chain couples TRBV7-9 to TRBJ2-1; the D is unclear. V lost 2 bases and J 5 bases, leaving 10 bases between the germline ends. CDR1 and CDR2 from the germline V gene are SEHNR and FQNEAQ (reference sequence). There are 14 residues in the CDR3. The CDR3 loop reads CASSLIIADNEQFF. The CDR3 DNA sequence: TGTGCCAGCAGCTTAATCATTGCGGACAATGAGCAGTTCTTC.

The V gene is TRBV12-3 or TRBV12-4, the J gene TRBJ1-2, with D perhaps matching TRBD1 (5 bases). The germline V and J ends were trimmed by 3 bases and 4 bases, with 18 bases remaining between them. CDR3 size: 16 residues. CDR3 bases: TGTGCCAGCAGTTTGATCCCAGGGAATGATCGCTATGGCTACACCTTC. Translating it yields CASSLIPGNDRYGYTF.

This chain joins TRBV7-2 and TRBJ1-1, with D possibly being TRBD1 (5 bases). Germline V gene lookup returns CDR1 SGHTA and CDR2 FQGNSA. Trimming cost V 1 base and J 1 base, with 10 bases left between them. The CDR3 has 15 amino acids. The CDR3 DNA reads TGTGCCAGCAGCTTAGTGGGGCCGTCGAACACTGAAGCTTTCTTT. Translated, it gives CASSLVGPSNTEAFF.

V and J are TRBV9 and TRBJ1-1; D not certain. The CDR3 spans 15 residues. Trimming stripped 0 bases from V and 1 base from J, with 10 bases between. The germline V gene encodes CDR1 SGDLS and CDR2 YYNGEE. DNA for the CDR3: TGTGCCAGCAGCGTAGGCCCGTCGCCGAACACTGAAGCTTTCTTT. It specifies CASSVGPSPNTEAFF.

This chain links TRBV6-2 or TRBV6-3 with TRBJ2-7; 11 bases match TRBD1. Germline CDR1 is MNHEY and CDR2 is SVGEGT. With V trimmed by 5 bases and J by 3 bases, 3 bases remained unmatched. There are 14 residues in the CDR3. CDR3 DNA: TGTGCCAGCAGTGGGGACAGGGGGAACTACGAGCAGTACGTC. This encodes CASSGDRGNYEQYV.

CDR3 sequence: CASSVAASTSYNEQFF. The CDR3 DNA is TGTGCCAGCAGCGTAGCTGCGAGTACGTCATACAATGAGCAGTTCTTC. J is TRBJ2-1 and V is TRBV9; D gene uncertain. The CDR3 extends over 16 amino acids. The V gene lost 0 bases and the J gene lost 4 bases, with 14 bases spanning the gap. Germline V gene data show CDR1 as SGDLS and CDR2 as YYNGEE.

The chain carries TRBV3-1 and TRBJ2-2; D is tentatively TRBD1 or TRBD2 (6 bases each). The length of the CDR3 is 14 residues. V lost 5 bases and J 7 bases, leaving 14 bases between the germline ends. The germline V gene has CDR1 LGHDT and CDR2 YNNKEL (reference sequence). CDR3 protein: CASSKGGGIGELFF. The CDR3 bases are TGTGCCAGCAGCAAAGGAGGGGGTATCGGGGAGCTGTTTTTT.

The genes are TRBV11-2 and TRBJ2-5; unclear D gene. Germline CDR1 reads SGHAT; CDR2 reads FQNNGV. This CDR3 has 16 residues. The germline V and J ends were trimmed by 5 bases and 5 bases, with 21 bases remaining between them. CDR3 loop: CASSTQLSDSSETQYF. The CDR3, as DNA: TGTGCCAGCAGCACCCAGCTGTCCGACTCAAGCGAGACCCAGTACTTC. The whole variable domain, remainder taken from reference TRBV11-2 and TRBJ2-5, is EAGVAQSPRYKIIEKRQSVAFWCNPISGHATLYWYQQILGQGPKLLIQFQNNGVVDDSQLPKDRFSAERLKGVDSTLKIQPAKLEDSAVYLCASSTQLSDSSETQYFGPGTRLLVL.

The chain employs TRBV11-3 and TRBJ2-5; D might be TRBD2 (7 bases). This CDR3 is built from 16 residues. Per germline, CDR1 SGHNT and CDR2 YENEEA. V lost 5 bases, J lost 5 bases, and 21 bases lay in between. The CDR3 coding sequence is TGTGCCAGCAGCCCTCTCTCGGGGGGCCCAGGGGAGACCCAGTACTTC. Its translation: CASSPLSGGPGETQYF.

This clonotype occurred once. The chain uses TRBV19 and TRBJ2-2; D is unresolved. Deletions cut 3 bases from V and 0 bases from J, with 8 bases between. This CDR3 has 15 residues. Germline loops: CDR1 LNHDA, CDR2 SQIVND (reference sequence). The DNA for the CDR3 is TGTGCCAGTAGTATTAGGGCCACGAACACCGGGGAGCTGTTTTTT. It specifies CASSIRATNTGELFF.

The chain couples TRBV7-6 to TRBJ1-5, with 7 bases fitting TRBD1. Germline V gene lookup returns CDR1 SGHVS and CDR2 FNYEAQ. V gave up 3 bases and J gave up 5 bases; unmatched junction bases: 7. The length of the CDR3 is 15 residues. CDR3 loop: CASSLQTGLDQPQHF. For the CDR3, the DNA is TGTGCCAGCAGCTTGCAGACAGGGTTAGATCAGCCCCAGCATTTT. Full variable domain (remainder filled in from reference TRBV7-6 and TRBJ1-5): GAGVSQSPRYKVTKRGQDVALRCDPISGHVSLYWYRQALGQGPEFLTYFNYEAQQDKSGLPNDRFSAERPEGSISTLTIQRTEQRDSAMYRCASSLQTGLDQPQHFGDGTRLSIL.

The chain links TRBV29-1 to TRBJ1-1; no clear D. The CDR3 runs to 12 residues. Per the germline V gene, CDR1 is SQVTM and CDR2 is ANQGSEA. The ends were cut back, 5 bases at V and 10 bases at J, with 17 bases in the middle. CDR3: CSVSGMSGRAFF. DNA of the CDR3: TGCAGCGTTAGTGGAATGAGTGGGCGAGCTTTCTTT.

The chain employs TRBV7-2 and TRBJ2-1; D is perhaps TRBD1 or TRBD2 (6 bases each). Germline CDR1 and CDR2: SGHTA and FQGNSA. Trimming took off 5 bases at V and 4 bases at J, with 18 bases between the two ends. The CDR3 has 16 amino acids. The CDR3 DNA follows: TGTGCCAGCAGCCTTGCTGGGGGCGGGGTTTACAATGAGCAGTTCTTC. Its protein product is CASSLAGGGVYNEQFF. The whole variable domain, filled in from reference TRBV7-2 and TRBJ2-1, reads GAGVSQSPSNKVTEKGKDVELRCDPISGHTALYWYRQSLGQGLEFLIYFQGNSAPDKSGLPSDRFSAERTGGSVSTLTIQRTQQEDSAVYLCASSLAGGGVYNEQFFGPGTRLTVL.

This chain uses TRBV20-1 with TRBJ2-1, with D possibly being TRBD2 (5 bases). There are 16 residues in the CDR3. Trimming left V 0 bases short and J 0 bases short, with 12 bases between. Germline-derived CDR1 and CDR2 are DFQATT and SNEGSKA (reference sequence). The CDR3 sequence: CSARDLAHSSYNEQFF. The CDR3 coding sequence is TGCAGTGCTAGAGATCTAGCCCATAGCTCCTACAATGAGCAGTTCTTC.

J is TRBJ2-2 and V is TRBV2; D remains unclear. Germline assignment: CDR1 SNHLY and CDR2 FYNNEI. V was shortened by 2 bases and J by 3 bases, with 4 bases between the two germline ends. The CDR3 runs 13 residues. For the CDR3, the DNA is TGTGCCAGCAGTGAACCATACACCGGGGAGCTGTTTTTT. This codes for CASSEPYTGELFF.

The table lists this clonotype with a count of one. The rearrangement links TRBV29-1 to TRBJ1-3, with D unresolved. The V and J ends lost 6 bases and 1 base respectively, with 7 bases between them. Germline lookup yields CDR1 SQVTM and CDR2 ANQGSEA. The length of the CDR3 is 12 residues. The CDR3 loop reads CSVRSSGNTIYF. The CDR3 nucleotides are TGCAGCGTCCGAAGTTCTGGAAACACCATATATTTT.